These T cell receptor beta chains were read from a single sample in a study of T cells in Graves' hyperthyroidism and ophthalmopathy. MiXCR, applied by TCRdb to the multiplex PCR reads, yields one record per CDR3 protein. Of some 440,000 distinct CDR3 sequences detected, 15% to 19% appear once; the ten largest clones hold around 7%. Sequenced: blood. The receptors shown here come from a woman under 30 with Graves' hyperthyroidism. The CDR3 runs from the conserved cysteine through the conserved F or W. D genes are given only for firm matches. Size is stated for part of the rows, as once, few or many counts, or as a class when the clone is expanded.

j_call,v_call,clone_size,d_call,cdr3_nt,cdr3_aa
TRBJ2-2,TRBV20-1,many,TRBD1,TGCAGTGCCTCCAAGAGACGGACAGGAAGAGACACCGGGGAGCTGTTTTTT,CSASKRRTGRDTGELFF
TRBJ2-7,TRBV24-1,-,TRBD2,TGTGCCACCAGTGCAAGGGCTAGCGGGAGGGACGAGCAGTACTTC,CATSARASGRDEQYF
TRBJ2-7,TRBV27,many,-,TGTGCCAGCAGTCCCGGCCTGGCCACGGCCTACGAGCAGTACTTC,CASSPGLATAYEQYF
TRBJ1-2,TRBV30,many,-,TGTGCCTGGTCTAGGGGCAACCTGAACTATGGCTACACCTTC,CAWSRGNLNYGYTF
TRBJ2-1,TRBV30,-,-,TGTGCCTGGACACGGCAAAACAATGAGCAGTTCTTC,CAWTRQNNEQFF
TRBJ2-1,TRBV20-1,many,TRBD2,TGCAGTGCTAGAGTCCCTAGCGGGGGATGGTACAATGAGCAGTTCTTC,CSARVPSGGWYNEQFF
TRBJ1-1,TRBV20-1,-,TRBD1,TGCAGTGCTAGACCGATAGACAGGGCGGTGAACACTGAAGCTTTCTTT,CSARPIDRAVNTEAFF
TRBJ2-3,TRBV20-1,-,TRBD2,TGCAGTGCTTGGGGGGGGACCACAGATACGCAGTATTTT,CSAWGGTTDTQYF
TRBJ2-5,TRBV6-1,many,TRBD1,TGCCGCGTCGCCCCAGGGGGCTTTAACCAAGAGACCCAGTACTTC,CRVAPGGFNQETQYF
TRBJ2-1,TRBV19,few,-,TGTGCCAGTAATATAGGTGGCGGGGGCCCCTACAATGAGCAGTTCTTC,CASNIGGGGPYNEQFF
TRBJ2-3,TRBV7-3,many,-,TGTGCCAGCAGCTTAGGGCTAGCAGAACCTAATACGCAGTATTTT,CASSLGLAEPNTQYF
TRBJ2-2,TRBV28,many,TRBD2,TGTGCCAGCAGTCTCCCGGTTAGCGGGGACCCGAACACCGGGGAGCTGTTTTTT,CASSLPVSGDPNTGELFF
TRBJ2-5,TRBV5-8,few,-,TGTGCCAGCAGCTTTGGCGGGGCCAGCAGCGGGACCCAGTACTTC,CASSFGGASSGTQYF
TRBJ2-2,TRBV10-3,few,-,TGTGCCATCACAACCGCGGGCCTAGCCGGGGAGCTGTTTTTT,CAITTAGLAGELFF
TRBJ1-1,TRBV20-1,many,TRBD1,TGCAGTGCTAGAGTGGGTGGGACAGGGATGAACACTGAAGCTTTCTTT,CSARVGGTGMNTEAFF
TRBJ1-1,TRBV29-1,many,TRBD1,TGCAGCGTTGCCCGCTCGGGACAGGGGGCACGAAACACTGAAGCTTTCTTT,CSVARSGQGARNTEAFF